A single sample gave rise to the 28 T cell receptor beta chains below, sequenced in a study of blood T cell repertoires in COVID-19. Produced via immunoSEQ multiplex PCR; TCRdb's table is partial and in-frame only. The data show some 200,000 clones, 86% seen once. Sequences were obtained from PBMCs or T cells enriched from blood (not recorded which). These receptors all come from a woman between 50 and 59 years old in a cohort exposed to, infected with or recovered from COVID-19 (not recorded which).

The chain is built from TRBV5-4 and TRBJ1-1; D remains unclear. The CDR3 totals 15 residues. CDR1 and CDR2 from the germline V gene are SGHNT and YYREEE (reference sequence). V was pared by 3 bases and J by 4 bases, with 16 bases between. The CDR3 nucleotides are TGTGCCAGCAGCTCTGGACGCCCACGGGGCACTGAAGCTTTCTTT. It encodes CASSSGRPRGTEAFF.

This CDR3 is CASSQGLGYTF. DNA for the CDR3: TGTGCCAGTAGTCAGGGTCTTGGCTACACCTTC. The chain carries TRBV19 and TRBJ1-2; tentative D call: TRBD1 (5 bases). Per the germline V gene, CDR1 is LNHDA and CDR2 is SQIVND (reference sequence). The V end lost 5 bases, the J end lost 7 bases, and 8 bases lay between the germline ends. The CDR3 contains 11 residues. Drawing the rest from reference TRBV19 and TRBJ1-2, the complete variable domain is DGGITQSPKYLFRKEGQNVTLSCEQNLNHDAMYWYRQDPGQGLRLIYYSQIVNDFQKGDIAEGYSVSREKKESFPLTVTSAQKNPTAFYLCASSQGLGYTFGSGTRLTVV.

This clone was counted between two and nine times. The chain is built from TRBV5-3 and TRBJ1-1; D perhaps matches TRBD1 (6 bases). TRBV5-3 is filed as an ORF, its function uncertain. Trimming left V 4 bases short and J 1 base short, with 17 bases between. The CDR3 has 16 residues. CDR3 nucleotide sequence: TGTGCCAGAAGCAAACACCCGGACAGAGCGAACACTGAAGCTTTCTTT. Translating it yields CARSKHPDRANTEAFF.

This chain connects TRBV5-6 to TRBJ1-2, with TRBD1 identical over 7 bases. This CDR3 spans 15 amino acids. Germline trimming cut 2 bases from V and 5 bases from J; bases unmatched to any gene: 9. Germline CDR1 reads SGHDT; CDR2 reads YYEEEE. This chain's CDR3 is CASSLRTGVGYGYTF. The CDR3 DNA sequence: TGTGCCAGCAGCTTACGGACAGGAGTTGGGTATGGCTACACCTTC. Drawing the rest from reference TRBV5-6 and TRBJ1-2, the complete variable domain is DAGVTQSPTHLIKTRGQQVTLRCSPKSGHDTVSWYQQALGQGPQFIFQYYEEEERQRGNFPDRFSGHQFPNYSSELNVNALLLGDSALYLCASSLRTGVGYGYTFGSGTRLTVV.

This clone occurred once. This sequence joins TRBV18 and TRBJ1-3; D is perhaps TRBD1 (6 bases). The CDR3 is made up of 17 amino acids. CDR1 is KGHSH and CDR2 is LQKENI in the germline V gene. V lost 2 bases and J lost 0, with 14 bases in between. This CDR3 is CASSPTLAGDSGNTIYF. The CDR3 coding sequence is TGTGCCAGCTCACCAACCCTTGCAGGGGACTCTGGAAACACCATATATTTT.

The V and J genes are TRBV14 and TRBJ2-6; perhaps TRBD2 as D (5 bases). CDR1 and CDR2 (germline): SGHDN, FVKESK. V lost 1 base, J lost 1 base, and 8 bases lay in between. The CDR3 is 16 residues long. The CDR3, as DNA: TGTGCCAGCAGCCAAGCCGGGGTTTCTGGGGCCAACGTCCTGACTTTC. Residues: CASSQAGVSGANVLTF.

This sequence joins TRBV5-5 and TRBJ1-2, with TRBD1 matching over 7 bases. Unmatched junction bases numbered 15, after V lost 4 bases and J lost 3 bases. This CDR3 is built from 17 residues. The germline V gene encodes CDR1 SGHKS and CDR2 YYEKEE (reference sequence). The CDR3 is CASSTFTDRLGDYGYTF. CDR3 DNA sequence: TGTGCCAGCAGCACTTTTACGGACAGGCTAGGCGACTATGGCTACACCTTC.

The V call is TRBV5-4, the J call TRBJ1-2; D possibly corresponds to TRBD1 (5 bases). V gave up 0 bases and J gave up 2 bases, with 17 bases separating them. Germline loops: CDR1 SGHNT, CDR2 YYREEE (reference sequence). The CDR3 totals 17 residues. The CDR3 reads CASSLGNPRDLNYGYTF. In DNA form, the CDR3 reads TGTGCCAGCAGCTTGGGGAATCCCAGGGACTTAAACTATGGCTACACCTTC.

This clone showed up just a few times. For the CDR3, the DNA is TGTGCCAGCAGCCTTTGGACAGGGGGCTACGAGCAGTACTTC. Residues: CASSLWTGGYEQYF. This chain uses TRBV21-1 with TRBJ2-7; the table assigns TRBD1, which was not confirmed against the DNA. TRBV21-1 is assigned pseudogene status. The CDR3 totals 14 residues.

V is TRBV5-6 and J is TRBJ2-2; possibly TRBD2 for D (5 bases). V lost 4 bases and J 0 bases, leaving 13 bases between the germline ends. The CDR3 is made up of 16 amino acids. The germline V gene encodes CDR1 SGHDT and CDR2 YYEEEE. CDR3 bases: TGTGCCAGCAGCCTACGGTCCGGGGCGAACACCGGGGAGCTGTTTTTT. This translates into CASSLRSGANTGELFF.

In this sample, this clone turned up once. V gene TRBV24-1 combines with J gene TRBJ1-3; the D gene is possibly TRBD1 (5 bases). Germline V gene data show CDR1 as KGHDR and CDR2 as SFDVKD. V gave up 3 bases and J gave up 8 bases, with 25 bases separating them. The CDR3 covers 18 residues. DNA for the CDR3: TGTGCCACCAGTGATCCCAGGAGGGGTATTCAGGTATGGGACACCATATATTTT. Translated: CATSDPRRGIQVWDTIYF.

V usage is TRBV5-1 and J usage is TRBJ1-1; D unresolved. The CDR3 runs 13 residues. The germline V gene has CDR1 SGHRS and CDR2 YFSETQ. V lost 1 base, J lost 7 bases, and 11 bases lay in between. The CDR3 sequence: CASSLRTTSEAFF. The CDR3 nucleotides are TGCGCCAGCAGCTTGCGTACAACTAGTGAAGCTTTCTTT.

The chain joins TRBV6-6 to TRBJ1-2, with D possibly TRBD1 on 5 matching bases. The germline CDR1 and CDR2 sequences are MNHNY and SVGAGI (reference sequence). The CDR3 consists of 12 residues. V shed 4 bases and J shed 6 bases, with 9 bases lying between them. In DNA form, the CDR3 reads TGTGCCAGCAGTTCCAAGACAGATGGCTACACCTTC. Translation: CASSSKTDGYTF.

J is TRBJ1-2 and V is TRBV7-3, with 7 bases fitting TRBD1. The V segment lost 7 bases and the J segment 8 bases; nucleotides outside the gene matches: 13. Germline-derived CDR1 and CDR2 are SGHTA and FQGTGA. The CDR3 has 14 amino acids. In DNA form, the CDR3 reads TGTGCCAGCACCCCAAGCCCCGGGGGACAGGGCTACACCTTC. Translated, it gives CASTPSPGGQGYTF.

This chain joins TRBV7-8 and TRBJ2-5; TRBD2 aligns across 7 bases. The V gene's germline CDR1 is SGHVS and CDR2 FQNEAQ. CDR3 length: 17 residues. V was clipped by 0 bases and J by 5 bases; unmatched bases: 12. CDR3 residues: CASSLAISGEARETQYF. As DNA, the CDR3 is TGTGCCAGCAGCTTAGCGATCAGCGGGGAGGCGAGGGAGACCCAGTACTTC.

This clone was recorded once. This chain connects TRBV9 to TRBJ2-1; 11 bases are a match to TRBD2. V lost 4 bases, J lost 3 bases, and 3 bases stayed unmatched. CDR3 size: 15 residues. Germline V lookup: CDR1 SGDLS, CDR2 YYNGEE. Here the CDR3 reads CASSSGTSGYNEQFF. The CDR3 nucleotides are TGTGCCAGCAGCAGTGGGACTAGCGGCTACAATGAGCAGTTCTTC.

The chain joins TRBV5-4 to TRBJ2-1, with D perhaps TRBD2 (6 bases). Germline V CDR1 and CDR2: SGHNT, YYREEE (reference sequence). The CDR3 runs to 15 residues. The V end was cut by 4 bases, the J end by 8 bases, with 19 bases between. CDR3 in DNA: TGTGCCAGCAGCGTGGGACCCCCGGGGGAATATGAGCAGTTCTTC. The encoded protein is CASSVGPPGEYEQFF. The full variable domain, rest sourced from reference TRBV5-4 and TRBJ2-1, is ETGVTQSPTHLIKTRGQQVTLRCSSQSGHNTVSWYQQALGQGPQFIFQYYREEENGRGNFPPRFSGLQFPNYSSELNVNALELDDSALYLCASSVGPPGEYEQFFGPGTRLTVL.

The chain is built from TRBV28 and TRBJ1-1; tentatively, D is TRBD1 (6 bases). Germline values: CDR1 MDHEN, CDR2 SYDVKM. Trimming pared 11 bases from V and 1 base from J, leaving 20 bases between. CDR3 length: 15 residues. CDR3 coding DNA: TGTGCCTGTCGGCGACAGGCATTTTCGAACACTGAAGCTTTCTTT. It codes for CACRRQAFSNTEAFF.

V is TRBV4-3 and J is TRBJ1-5; D is perhaps TRBD1 (5 bases). Germline loops: CDR1 LGHNA, CDR2 YSLEER. This CDR3 region has 14 residues. V was cut by 3 bases and J by 5 bases, with 11 bases left in between. The chain's CDR3 is CASSQTRGDQPQHF. CDR3 DNA: TGCGCCAGCAGCCAGACTAGAGGGGATCAGCCCCAGCATTTT.

Only one count was recorded for this clone. J is TRBJ2-7 and V is TRBV11-2, with D perhaps matching TRBD1 (5 bases). Looked up from germline, CDR1 is SGHAT and CDR2 is FQNNGV. The CDR3 extends over 15 amino acids. The V gene lost 0 bases and the J gene lost 3 bases, with 12 bases spanning the gap. CDR3 residues: CASSLDGAGLYEQYF. DNA for the CDR3: TGTGCCAGCAGCTTAGATGGGGCAGGGCTCTACGAGCAGTACTTC.

The sample holds one count of this clone. The CDR3 is CASSDPRPYNEKLFF. The CDR3 DNA is TGTGCCAGCAGTGACCCCAGGCCATATAATGAAAAACTGTTTTTT. This chain links TRBV25-1 with TRBJ1-4, with unresolved D. The CDR3 spans 15 residues. V was pared by 3 bases and J by 4 bases, with 12 bases between. Germline CDR1 and CDR2: MGHDK and SYGVNS.

The chain recombines TRBV5-1 with TRBJ1-4; 7 bases line up with TRBD1. In germline, CDR1 is SGHRS, CDR2 YFSETQ. The junction had 8 bases not matched to a gene; V was cut back by 4 bases and J by 5 bases. The CDR3 covers 15 residues. The CDR3 DNA sequence: TGCGCCAGCAGCGTACAAGGACAGGAAAATGAAAAACTGTTTTTT. Amino acids: CASSVQGQENEKLFF.

This chain joins TRBV9 and TRBJ2-2; 8 positions agree with TRBD2. The length of the CDR3 is 14 residues. Unmatched junction bases numbered 8, after V lost 7 bases and J lost 6 bases. Germline V gene data show CDR1 as SGDLS and CDR2 as YYNGEE. The CDR3 reads CASGLRGGAGELFF. The DNA of the CDR3 is TGTGCCAGCGGACTACGGGGGGGCGCCGGGGAGCTGTTTTTT.

The rearrangement links TRBV4-3 to TRBJ2-7; maybe TRBD2 (6 bases). Trimming took 0 bases from V and 0 from J, leaving 6 bases between them. The CDR3 covers 14 residues. Germline V gene data show CDR1 as LGHNA and CDR2 as YSLEER. Here the CDR3 reads CASSQETSSYEQYF. CDR3 DNA: TGCGCCAGCAGCCAAGAGACTAGCTCCTACGAGCAGTACTTC.

The V and J genes are TRBV7-2 and TRBJ2-3, with D possibly being TRBD1 (6 bases). Trimming took off 5 bases at V and 5 bases at J, with 17 bases between the two ends. This CDR3 spans 15 amino acids. CDR1 SGHTA and CDR2 FQGNSA come from the germline V gene. The CDR3 DNA reads as TGTGCCAGCAGCCCCCAGGGGTGGGACGAAGATACGCAGTATTTT. It yields the protein CASSPQGWDEDTQYF.

The chain has TRBV30 and TRBJ1-2; D possibly corresponds to TRBD1 (6 bases). V shed 7 bases and J shed 2 bases, with 14 bases lying between them. The CDR3 is 13 residues long. Germline loops: CDR1 GTSNPN, CDR2 SVGIG (reference sequence). The CDR3 region is CALPLDRNYGYTF. In DNA, the CDR3 is TGTGCCTTACCATTAGACAGGAACTATGGCTACACCTTC.

J is TRBJ1-6 and V is TRBV5-4; D possibly corresponds to TRBD1 (6 bases). Trimming cost V 1 base and J 7 bases, with 12 bases left between them. CDR3 length: 15 residues. Germline V gene lookup returns CDR1 SGHNT and CDR2 YYREEE (reference sequence). The CDR3 nucleotides read TGTGCCAGCAGCTTGCCACAGGGAGGGAATTCACCCCTCCACTTT. This codes for CASSLPQGGNSPLHF.

The chain has TRBV20-1 and TRBJ2-2, with 9 bases aligning to TRBD2. CDR3 size: 14 residues. CDR1 and CDR2 (germline): DFQATT, SNEGSKA (reference sequence). V lost 3 bases and J lost 6; bases outside the gene matches: 5. The CDR3 bases are TGCAGTGCTAGTATCGGCGGGGGGGCCGGGGAGCTGTTTTTT. It encodes CSASIGGGAGELFF.